Listed here are 10 T cell receptor beta chains from one sample, sequenced in a study of T-cell memory formation after mild COVID-19. TCRdb ran MiXCR on the 5' RACE reads and lists one entry per CDR3 protein. The sample carries tens of thousands of distinct CDR3 sequences, 6.1% recorded once. Specimen: PBMCs or a T cell subset sorted from them (not recorded which). Receptors originate from an adult who had mild COVID-19 (a few samples of this study predate the infection). Cell type and time point are not known.

This clonotype was observed a handful of times. The V call is TRBV3-1, the J call TRBJ1-2; possible D gene TRBD1, 6 bases. The germline CDR1 and CDR2 sequences are LGHDT and YNNKEL (reference sequence). This CDR3 region has 14 residues. Trimming cost V 1 base and J 7 bases, with 13 bases left between them. The CDR3 nucleotides read TGTGCCAGCAGCCAAGCTGGGGGCCTCCGTGGCTACACCTTC. Translation: CASSQAGGLRGYTF.

This chain uses TRBV6-5 with TRBJ1-1, with unresolved D. V lost 6 bases to trimming and J lost 7 bases, with 15 bases between them. There are 13 residues in the CDR3. Germline values: CDR1 MNHEY, CDR2 SVGAGI. DNA of the CDR3: TGTGCCAGCAGCACAAAGGGTAGGAATGAAGCTTTCTTT. It is translated as CASSTKGRNEAFF.

V usage is TRBV4-3 and J usage is TRBJ2-1, with D unclear. Germline V CDR1 and CDR2: LGHNA, YSLEER. Trimming cost V 0 bases and J 0 bases, with 9 bases left between them. The CDR3 consists of 16 residues. The CDR3 DNA reads as TGCGCCAGCAGCCAAGATAGGTCTACCTCCTACAATGAGCAGTTCTTC. Translating gives CASSQDRSTSYNEQFF.

This clonotype was recorded many times. The rearrangement uses TRBV6-5 and TRBJ1-2; D not certain. Looked up from germline, CDR1 is MNHEY and CDR2 is SVGAGI. The CDR3 consists of 13 residues. V lost 2 bases, J lost 8 bases, and 12 bases lay in between. The DNA for the CDR3 is TGTGCCAGCAGTTACCTGGCGGAGGGCGGCTACACCTTC. Encoded protein: CASSYLAEGGYTF.

This clonotype showed up many times. V usage is TRBV20-1 and J usage is TRBJ2-1, with D tentatively TRBD2 (5 bases). This CDR3 spans 13 amino acids. Germline CDR1 reads DFQATT; CDR2 reads SNEGSKA (reference sequence). The V end was cut by 4 bases, the J end by 3 bases, with 10 bases between. CDR3 amino acids: CSAKSGNYNEQFF. CDR3 DNA: TGCAGTGCTAAGAGCGGAAACTACAATGAGCAGTTCTTC.

In its sample, this clonotype was seen many times. The V and J genes are TRBV7-9 and TRBJ1-6, with D hard to call. This CDR3 has 14 amino acids. V was cut by 5 bases and J by 8 bases, with 13 bases left in between. Germline loops: CDR1 SEHNR, CDR2 FQNEAQ (reference sequence). Here the CDR3 reads CASSRDDLDSPLHF. The CDR3 nucleotides read TGTGCCAGCAGCCGTGATGATTTGGATTCACCCCTCCACTTT.

Ten or more counts support this clonotype. The V gene is TRBV7-9, the J gene TRBJ2-7; TRBD2 matches at 7 bases. The V gene end was trimmed by 2 bases and the J gene end by 1 base; junction bases not matched to a gene: 8. This CDR3 has 16 residues. CDR1 SEHNR and CDR2 FQNEAQ come from the germline V gene (reference sequence). CDR3 residues: CASSLPGTMFSYEQYF. The CDR3 DNA is TGTGCCAGCAGCTTACCCGGGACTATGTTTTCCTACGAGCAGTACTTC. Complete variable domain (other parts from reference TRBV7-9 and TRBJ2-7): DTGVSQNPRHKITKRGQNVTFRCDPISEHNRLYWYRQTLGQGPEFLTYFQNEAQLEKSRLLSDRFSAERPKGSFSTLEIQRTEQGDSAMYLCASSLPGTMFSYEQYFGPGTRLTVT.

This clonotype was seen repeatedly, ten times or more. This chain links TRBV15 with TRBJ2-3; D possibly corresponds to TRBD1 (5 bases). Per germline, CDR1 LNHNV and CDR2 YYDKDF (reference sequence). Trimming left V 7 bases short and J 5 bases short, with 10 bases between. This CDR3 comprises 12 residues. The CDR3 reads CATTSQGDTQYF. Here the CDR3 DNA reads TGTGCCACCACCAGTCAGGGAGATACGCAGTATTTT.

This chain links TRBV4-2 with TRBJ2-3, with 7 bases matching TRBD1. The V segment lost 3 bases and the J segment 3 bases; nucleotides outside the gene matches: 12. The CDR3 extends over 17 amino acids. CDR1 and CDR2 from the germline V gene are LGHNA and YNFKEQ. The CDR3 loop reads CASSQKGTDPRTDTQYF. The CDR3 DNA is TGTGCCAGCAGCCAGAAAGGGACAGATCCTCGTACAGATACGCAGTATTTT.

This clonotype was recorded many times. This sequence joins TRBV5-1 and TRBJ2-3, with 7 bases lining up with TRBD2. CDR1 SGHRS and CDR2 YFSETQ come from the germline V gene. This CDR3 region has 15 residues. J was trimmed by 2 bases and V by 0 bases; bases with no gene match: 3. The CDR3 region is CASSLAGGSTDTQYF. The DNA for the CDR3 is TGCGCCAGCAGCTTGGCGGGGGGATCCACAGATACGCAGTATTTT.